The T cell receptor beta chain described here comes from a study of cytomegalovirus exposure and HLA in healthy donors. Notes on the study in general: Follow-up analysis seemed to connect common viral pathogens with several of the most significant clusters identified. According to reports, the classifier identified cytomegalovirus status with high specificity and sensitivity. Previously analyzed data showed that most TCR beta V segments were productive at a frequency of about 87% or about 30%.

Note on this clone: Its antigen is as yet unknown.

Trimming cost V 5 bases and J 6 bases, with 5 bases left between them. Germline CDR1 and CDR2: LNHNV and YYDKDF (reference sequence). The CDR3 runs to 11 residues. In the PCR, 60 Vbeta and 13 Jbeta primers were used. The repertoire was sequenced with immunoSEQ multiplex PCR; TCRdb's copy has only in-frame clones and lacks some. The sample has under 150,000 clones; 80% are singletons. The TCR sequence derives from a woman aged 35 to 49 in good health and CMV-seronegative. The rearrangement links TRBV15 to TRBJ2-1; no clear D gene. The sequencing input was PBMCs. This CDR3 is CATSGGNEQFF. CDR3 in DNA: TGTGCCACCAGCGGCGGCAATGAGCAGTTCTTC.